These 24 T cell receptor beta chains originate from one sample sequenced in a study of tumor and adjacent non-tumor tissue in lung cancer. A modified ARM-PCR protocol with three rounds of nested PCR amplified TCRbeta. MiXCR was run by TCRdb on the multiplex PCR reads, yielding one entry per CDR3 protein. Among more than 90,000 distinct CDR3 sequences listed, about 66% were seen once. RNA was extracted from bulk tissue without any cell sorting. Specimen: lung tumor tissue. These receptors all come from a man aged 60 to 69 with non-small cell lung cancer.

Regarding this clonotype: A junction boundary mismatches the germline segment, possibly from a read error. The chain uses TRBV6-2 or TRBV6-3 and TRBJ2-2, with 8 positions matching TRBD1. The CDR3 sequence is 16 residues long. Germline V gene lookup returns CDR1 MNHEY and CDR2 SVGEGT. In DNA form, the CDR3 reads TGTACCAGCAGAGACCGGGACAGGCTCTTTTCCGAGGAGCTGTTTTTT. Its protein is CTSRDRDRLFSEELFF.

This clonotype appeared a few times. The rearrangement joins TRBV19 to TRBJ2-3; 13 bases map to TRBD2. J gave up 0 bases and V 3 bases, and 3 bases lay outside the gene matches. The CDR3 sequence is 17 residues long. CDR1 is LNHDA and CDR2 is SQIVND in the germline V gene (reference sequence). The CDR3 protein is CASSIGTSGISTDTQYF. Written as DNA, the CDR3 is TGTGCCAGTAGTATTGGGACTAGCGGGATTAGCACAGATACGCAGTATTTT.

About this clonotype itself: The missing conserved phenylalanine or tryptophan at the end of this CDR3 makes a read error likely. The DNA is omitted, as the CDR3 cannot be located on it reliably, and the CDR3 follows TCRdb's listing. V is TRBV20-1 and J is TRBJ2-7. The CDR3 spans 13 amino acids, including both terminal residues. Germline-derived CDR1 and CDR2 are DFQATT and SNEGSKA (reference sequence). The CDR3 protein is CSTRQESSYEQYL.

This chain links TRBV6-1 with TRBJ1-2, with 11 bases matching TRBD1. This CDR3 region has 15 residues. CDR1 and CDR2 (germline): MNHNS, SASEGT. In nucleotides, the CDR3 is TGTGACGGCAGTTTGGACAGGGGGCGCGCCTATGGCTACACCTTC. Its protein product is CDGSLDRGRAYGYTF.

This clonotype was counted many times. The CDR3 loop reads CASSQEDGELFF. In nucleotides, the CDR3 is TGCGCCAGCAGCCAGGAGGACGGGGAGCTGTTTTTT. The chain recombines TRBV4-1 with TRBJ2-2; weak D call: TRBD2 (5 bases). The CDR3 sequence is 12 residues long. Per the germline V gene, CDR1 is MGHRA and CDR2 is YSYEKL. V was pared by 3 bases and J by 7 bases, with 6 bases between.

This clonotype was observed a few times. Germline is not matched at one junction end, which may reflect a read error. J is TRBJ1-1 and V is TRBV7-3, with D unclear. CDR1 is SGHTA, CDR2 FQGTGA, per germline. The CDR3 is 13 residues long. In nucleotides, the CDR3 is TGTACCAGCAGCTTAGTCCCAGGACCCGAAGCTTTCTTT. This codes for CTSSLVPGPEAFF.

As regards this clonotype: Relative to the germline gene, one junction end is altered; a read error may explain this. The J gene is TRBJ2-1, the V gene TRBV11-1; 9 bases are a match to TRBD1. The CDR3 spans 14 residues. CDR1 and CDR2 (germline): SGHAT, FQDESV (reference sequence). CDR3 nucleotides: TGTACCAGCAGCTCAGGGGACAGGGTCAATGAGCAGTTCTTC. Translation gives CTSSSGDRVNEQFF.

Turning to this clonotype: The junction shows a germline mismatch at one end, possibly a read error. The chain uses TRBV4-2 and TRBJ2-7, with 11 bases aligning to TRBD2. CDR1 is LGHNA, CDR2 YNFKEQ, per germline. The CDR3 length is 16 residues. The CDR3 region is CASNQATSGVSYEEYF. CDR3 bases: TGTGCCAGCAACCAAGCGACTAGCGGGGTGTCCTACGAGGAGTACTTC.

As for this clonotype: The junction and the germline gene differ at one end; a read error may be behind it. The rearrangement joins TRBV11-3 to TRBJ2-2, with D perhaps being TRBD1 or TRBD2 (5 bases each). The CDR3 is 15 amino acids. Looked up from germline, CDR1 is SGHNT and CDR2 is YENEEA. The CDR3 DNA sequence: TGTGTCAGCATCTCCAGTGGGGGTCGCACCGGGGAGCCGTTTTTT. As protein: CVSISSGGRTGEPFF.

On this clonotype itself: A much larger clone lies one base from this, so it may be a read error. The rearrangement joins TRBV20-1 to TRBJ1-1; 8 bases match TRBD1. Looked up from germline, CDR1 is DFQATT and CDR2 is SNEGSKA (reference sequence). The CDR3 has 16 residues. The CDR3 protein is CGARGQGALSNTEAFF. CDR3 coding DNA: TGCGGTGCTAGAGGGCAGGGGGCCTTATCAAACACTGAAGCTTTCTTT.

The rearrangement links TRBV20-1 to TRBJ2-5; 7 bases match TRBD2. V lost 5 bases, J lost 1 base, and 10 bases stayed unmatched. Germline V gene lookup returns CDR1 DFQATT and CDR2 SNEGSKA (reference sequence). This CDR3 contains 15 residues. The CDR3 sequence: CSAHGLVRTQETQYF. The CDR3 region has the DNA TGCAGTGCTCATGGACTAGTGAGGACCCAAGAGACCCAGTACTTC.

The sample holds one count of this clonotype. One base away lies a much larger clone, so this may be a sequencing read error. The chain employs TRBV5-1 and TRBJ2-3; D is ambiguous. This CDR3 contains 14 residues. Germline loops: CDR1 SGHRS, CDR2 YFSETQ. The DNA of the CDR3 is TGCGCCGGCAGCTTGGCCGGAATCACAGATACGCAGTATTTT. Amino acids: CAGSLAGITDTQYF.

This clonotype was seen repeatedly, ten times or more. The chain uses TRBV5-6 and TRBJ1-5; D ambiguous. CDR3 size: 15 residues. Germline V gives CDR1 SGHDT, CDR2 YYEEEE. Trimming stripped 4 bases from V and 4 bases from J, with 15 bases between. The CDR3 DNA reads as TGTGCCAGCAGCATAGGAGGATTCCGAAATCAGCCCCAGCATTTT. Protein sequence: CASSIGGFRNQPQHF.

This clonotype was observed a single time. One end of the junction is discordant with germline, which a read error may explain. The chain employs TRBV11-1 and TRBJ2-1, with 8 bases matching TRBD2. This CDR3 has 18 residues. Germline CDR1 SGHAT, CDR2 FQDESV (reference sequence). CDR3 region: CTSSMMGRTGGRPNEQFF. CDR3 DNA sequence: TGTACCAGCAGCATGATGGGGAGAACTGGCGGGAGGCCGAATGAGCAGTTCTTC. Together with reference TRBV11-1 and TRBJ2-1, the CDR3 gives the full variable domain: EAEVAQSPRYKITEKSQAVAFWCDPISGHATLYWYRQILGQGPELLVQFQDESVVDDSQLPKDRFSAERLKGVDSTLKIQPAELGDSAMYLCTSSMMGRTGGRPNEQFFGPGTRLTVL.

This clonotype was picked up many times. The chain is built from TRBV6-1 and TRBJ1-1, with TRBD1 matching 7 bases. Germline V gene lookup returns CDR1 MNHNS and CDR2 SASEGT. The CDR3 contains 16 residues. The J segment lost 4 bases and the V segment lost 0 bases, leaving 8 bases of the junction unmatched. CDR3 in DNA: TGTGCCAGCAGTGAAGCGAAAGGGGGCTGGGGCACTGAAGCTTTCTTT. Encoded protein: CASSEAKGGWGTEAFF.

This clonotype was seen at least ten times. CDR3 coding DNA: TGCGCCAGCAGCCTCGCCAGAGCGGGAGGGACAGATACGCAGTATTTT. It translates to CASSLARAGGTDTQYF. This chain joins TRBV4-1 and TRBJ2-3; 10 bases are shared with TRBD2. CDR1 and CDR2 from the germline V gene are MGHRA and YSYEKL. Unmatched junction bases numbered 7, after V lost 4 bases and J lost 3 bases. CDR3 length: 16 amino acids.

This CDR3 is CSVEGGWEQYF. The DNA for the CDR3 is TGCAGCGTTGAAGGGGGCTGGGAGCAGTACTTC. The chain carries TRBV29-1 and TRBJ2-7; D possibly corresponds to TRBD1 (5 bases). The ends were cut back, 1 base at V and 7 bases at J, with 8 bases in the middle. From germline, CDR1 is SQVTM and CDR2 ANQGSEA. This CDR3 is built from 11 residues.

The sample holds one count of this clonotype. This may be a read error: a much more frequent sequence differs by one nucleotide. The chain links TRBV7-9 to TRBJ2-1; D gene unclear. The germline CDR1 and CDR2 sequences are SEHNR and FQNEAQ (reference sequence). V gave up 3 bases and J gave up 1 base, with 7 bases separating them. The CDR3 spans 14 residues. The CDR3 bases are TGTGCCAGCAGCTTGAAACAGTCCTACAATGAGCAGTTCTTC. Protein: CASSLKQSYNEQFF.

This clonotype was seen a few times. It may be a read error: a sequence one base away is much more abundant. This chain joins TRBV6-5 and TRBJ1-1; 8 nucleotides match TRBD1. Per germline, CDR1 MNHEY and CDR2 SVGAGI. Germline trimming cut 2 bases from V and 4 bases from J; bases unmatched to any gene: 9. The CDR3 is 16 amino acids. The CDR3 DNA reads as TGTGCCAGCAGTTACACCCACAGGGGGGCGGGCACTGAAGCTTTCTTT. Translation gives CASSYTHRGAGTEAFF.

The chain has TRBV11-2 and TRBJ2-5, with 7 bases lining up with TRBD1. The CDR3 runs to 14 residues. The germline gives CDR1 SGHAT, CDR2 FQNNGV. J was trimmed by 0 bases and V by 5 bases; bases with no gene match: 3. CDR3 coding DNA: TGTGCCAGCAGCAAGACAGGGTACCAAGAGACCCAGTACTTC. Protein: CASSKTGYQETQYF.

This chain uses TRBV28 with TRBJ2-7; 10 bases align to TRBD2. There are 15 residues in the CDR3. Germline V gene sequence: CDR1 MDHEN, CDR2 SYDVKM. Trimming removed 4 bases from V and 2 bases from J; junction bases left unmatched: 5. The CDR3 reads CASSSLAGYTYEQYF. The CDR3 nucleotides are TGTGCCAGCAGTTCACTAGCGGGATACACCTACGAGCAGTACTTC. Full variable domain (rest looked up from reference TRBV28 and TRBJ2-7): DVKVTQSSRYLVKRTGEKVFLECVQDMDHENMFWYRQDPGLGLRLIYFSYDVKMKEKGDIPEGYSVSREKKERFSLILESASTNQTSMYLCASSSLAGYTYEQYFGPGTRLTVT.

The chain has TRBV19 and TRBJ1-1; D is ambiguous. The CDR3 spans 15 residues. Germline V gene sequence: CDR1 LNHDA, CDR2 SQIVND (reference sequence). The V end lost 5 bases, the J end lost 0 bases, and 13 bases lay between the germline ends. The CDR3 loop reads CASSPMTLLNTEAFF. In DNA, the CDR3 is TGTGCCAGTAGTCCCATGACACTCCTGAACACTGAAGCTTTCTTT.

On this clonotype: The junction departs from germline at one end; a sequencing error may be responsible. This chain links TRBV4-2 with TRBJ2-3; TRBD2 is a possible D gene (5 bases). CDR3 length: 18 amino acids. Looked up from germline, CDR1 is LGHNA and CDR2 is YNFKEQ. The CDR3 here is CASSQVSAEATCRDTQFF. DNA for the CDR3: TGTGCCAGCAGCCAAGTCTCGGCGGAGGCGACATGCAGAGACACGCAGTTTTTT.

Comments on this clonotype: Since no conserved phenylalanine or tryptophan closes the CDR3, a read error is the likely cause. The V and J genes are TRBV28 and TRBJ2-4, with D possibly called TRBD1 or TRBD2 (5 bases each). This CDR3 is 16 amino acids long. The V end lost 4 bases, the J end lost 1 base, and 14 bases lay between the germline ends. The V gene's germline CDR1 is MDHEN and CDR2 SYDVKM. CDR3 in amino acids: CASSSPRDAAKNIQYL. CDR3 sequence (DNA): TGTGCCAGCAGTTCCCCCAGGGACGCGGCCAAAAACATTCAGTACTTA.